This paragraph covers one T cell receptor beta chain sequence. From germline, CDR1 is SGHVS and CDR2 FNYEAQ. CDR3 length: 16 residues. V was pared by 5 bases and J by 5 bases, with 19 bases between. This entry belongs to a study of OX40 agonist ivuxolimab in advanced cancers. Background on the study: The patients' treatment was ivuxolimab, an agonistic anti-OX40 (CD134) antibody. Recorded diagnoses for dose-escalation patients were hepatocellular carcinoma, melanoma, renal cell or head and neck cancer.

It was autoimmune disease history or systemic immunosuppression that excluded patients. The study sampled blood at baseline, cycle 4 day 1, and cycle 7 day 1. TCRdb's copy holds only in-frame clones and misses some; the assay was immunoSEQ multiplex PCR. The sample records around 15,000 clones, approximately 80% being singletons. The sample consisted of CD4+ or CD8+ T cells sorted from blood, taken in a trial of the OX40 agonist ivuxolimab. This TCR derives from an adult with an advanced solid tumor such as melanoma, head and neck, liver or kidney cancer. This chain joins TRBV7-6 and TRBJ2-1; D is possibly TRBD2 (6 bases). CDR3: CASSPTTSWLHNEQFF. The CDR3 DNA is TGTGCCAGCAGCCCGACGACTAGTTGGCTCCACAATGAGCAGTTCTTC.